The 27 T cell receptor beta chains in this list originate from one sample, sequenced in a study of cytomegalovirus exposure and HLA in healthy donors. Method: immunoSEQ multiplex PCR; TCRdb's copy keeps in-frame clones and lacks some. The sample lists 150,000 to 200,000 clones, about four fifths occurring once. The material sequenced was PBMCs. All receptors derive from a man between 18 and 29 years old in good health and CMV-seropositive.

On this clone itself: One end of the junction varies from germline; a read error may be responsible. The rearrangement uses TRBV30 and TRBJ2-7; possibly TRBD2 for D (7 bases). Germline-derived CDR1 and CDR2 are GTSNPN and SVGIG (reference sequence). The CDR3 loop spans 16 amino acids. CDR3 residues: CAWRSRGARTPYEHLF. The CDR3 bases are TGTGCCTGGAGAAGTCGGGGGGCCCGCACCCCTTACGAGCATCTCTTC.

The J gene is TRBJ1-2, the V gene TRBV29-1; weak D call: TRBD1 (5 bases). V was clipped by 7 bases and J by 4 bases, with 16 bases between them. The germline CDR1 and CDR2 sequences are SQVTM and ANQGSEA. The CDR3 has 13 residues. The CDR3 region is CSASGAGSYGYTF. The CDR3 region has the DNA TGCAGCGCCTCCGGTGCAGGGTCCTATGGCTACACCTTC.

The chain is built from TRBV19 and TRBJ1-2; TRBD1 agrees at 7 bases. The germline V gene encodes CDR1 LNHDA and CDR2 SQIVND (reference sequence). The CDR3 sequence is 14 residues long. The V and J ends lost 6 bases and 4 bases, in that order; junction bases with no gene match: 8. This CDR3 reads CASSRQGSGYGYTF. CDR3 in DNA: TGTGCCAGTAGCCGACAGGGATCTGGCTATGGCTACACCTTC. The full variable domain, rest sourced from reference TRBV19 and TRBJ1-2, is DGGITQSPKYLFRKEGQNVTLSCEQNLNHDAMYWYRQDPGQGLRLIYYSQIVNDFQKGDIAEGYSVSREKKESFPLTVTSAQKNPTAFYLCASSRQGSGYGYTFGSGTRLTVV.

V and J are TRBV11-1 and TRBJ2-3; 7 bases are shared with TRBD2. The CDR3 covers 14 residues. CDR1 and CDR2 from the germline V gene are SGHAT and FQDESV (reference sequence). V lost 6 bases to trimming and J lost 1 base; unmatched junction nucleotides: 4. CDR3 residues: CASRGGVGTDTQYF. CDR3 in DNA: TGTGCCAGCAGGGGAGGGGTTGGCACAGATACGCAGTATTTT.

The rearrangement uses TRBV4-3 and TRBJ2-1; D may be TRBD1 (6 bases). From germline, CDR1 is LGHNA and CDR2 YSLEER. V was pared by 0 bases and J by 2 bases, with 11 bases between. The CDR3 contains 16 residues. CDR3 loop: CASSQDVGGTYNEQFF. CDR3 coding DNA: TGCGCCAGCAGCCAAGATGTTGGGGGCACCTACAATGAGCAGTTCTTC.

The CDR3 here is CASSPGAGSSGYNEQFF. CDR3 DNA: TGTGCCAGCTCACCAGGGGCGGGTTCTAGCGGTTACAATGAGCAGTTCTTC. The chain is built from TRBV18 and TRBJ2-1, with TRBD2 matching over 7 bases. Germline V gives CDR1 KGHSH, CDR2 LQKENI. The V and J ends lost 2 bases and 4 bases, in that order; junction bases with no gene match: 11. This CDR3 spans 17 amino acids.

The J gene is TRBJ1-1, the V gene TRBV27; 10 nucleotides line up with TRBD1. The germline V gene encodes CDR1 MNHEY and CDR2 SMNVEV (reference sequence). V trimming: 6 bases; J trimming: 5 bases; junction bases outside the gene matches: 9. This CDR3 contains 15 residues. The CDR3: CASSPRQGARTEAFF. DNA of the CDR3: TGTGCCAGCAGCCCCCGACAGGGGGCCAGAACTGAAGCTTTCTTT.

This CDR3 reads CASQTGVVNTGELFF. CDR3 coding DNA: TGTGCCAGTCAGACAGGGGTGGTGAACACCGGGGAGCTGTTTTTT. V usage is TRBV2 and J usage is TRBJ2-2; 8 nucleotides align to TRBD1. This CDR3 has 15 amino acids. V lost 9 bases and J lost 1; bases outside the gene matches: 7. Germline lookup yields CDR1 SNHLY and CDR2 FYNNEI.

The chain is built from TRBV28 and TRBJ1-1; D gene unclear. This CDR3 has 13 residues. Germline assignment: CDR1 MDHEN and CDR2 SYDVKM. V was trimmed by 4 bases and J by 2 bases, leaving 8 bases between them. CDR3 coding DNA: TGTGCCAGCAGTTCCGTCCCCAACACTGAAGCTTTCTTT. Its protein product is CASSSVPNTEAFF.

The chain carries TRBV27 and TRBJ1-1, with TRBD1 identical over 8 bases. This CDR3 is built from 17 residues. Trimming at V came to 3 bases and at J to 4 bases, leaving 13 bases not matched to a gene. The germline V gene encodes CDR1 MNHEY and CDR2 SMNVEV (reference sequence). In DNA form, the CDR3 reads TGTGCCAGCAGTTTTTCCCGGACAGGGTTCGTTGGCACTGAAGCTTTCTTT. Its protein product is CASSFSRTGFVGTEAFF.

The sample holds one count of this clone. The J gene is TRBJ2-2, the V gene TRBV7-3; 9 positions agree with TRBD1. CDR1 SGHTA and CDR2 FQGTGA come from the germline V gene. V was pared by 2 bases and J by 2 bases, with 6 bases of the junction left unmatched. This CDR3 has 17 amino acids. The CDR3 DNA follows: TGTGCCAGCAGCTTAGTTGGACAGGGGTCAAACACCGGGGAGCTGTTTTTT. Protein sequence: CASSLVGQGSNTGELFF.

The chain recombines TRBV5-1 with TRBJ1-1; TRBD1 matches at 11 bases. The CDR3 contains 15 residues. The trim removed 4 bases at V and 1 base at J, leaving 3 bases unmatched. Germline assignment: CDR1 SGHRS and CDR2 YFSETQ. CDR3: CASSRDRGSNTEAFF. CDR3 nucleotide sequence: TGCGCCAGCAGCCGGGACAGGGGGTCGAACACTGAAGCTTTCTTT.

V usage is TRBV7-2 and J usage is TRBJ1-4; D not certain. The germline CDR1 and CDR2 sequences are SGHTA and FQGNSA. Trimming took 3 bases from V and 0 from J, leaving 5 bases between them. This CDR3 has 14 amino acids. In nucleotides, the CDR3 is TGTGCCAGCAGCTTTCCGGCAACTAATGAAAAACTGTTTTTT. This gives the protein CASSFPATNEKLFF.

The sample holds one count of this clone. The chain recombines TRBV27 with TRBJ2-7; 8 positions agree with TRBD2. The trim removed 4 bases at V and 5 bases at J, leaving 10 bases unmatched. Germline CDR1 MNHEY, CDR2 SMNVEV (reference sequence). This CDR3 has 15 amino acids. CDR3 amino acids: CASSYGSGGPDEQYF. The CDR3, as DNA: TGTGCCAGCAGTTACGGGTCGGGAGGGCCCGACGAGCAGTACTTC.

This clone was observed a single time. The rearrangement uses TRBV7-8 and TRBJ1-5; D gene ambiguous. Between the trimmed V and J ends, which lost 1 base and 5 bases, there was a span of 9 bases. The CDR3 runs 14 residues. CDR1 and CDR2 from the germline V gene are SGHVS and FQNEAQ. CDR3: CASSLVEGYQPQHF. The CDR3 DNA reads TGTGCCAGCAGCTTAGTAGAGGGTTATCAGCCCCAGCATTTT.

The rearrangement uses TRBV29-1 and TRBJ2-1; possible D gene TRBD1, 5 bases. V lost 6 bases to trimming and J lost 11 bases, with 14 bases between them. The CDR3 length is 11 residues. Looked up from germline, CDR1 is SQVTM and CDR2 is ANQGSEA. Here the CDR3 reads CSVETWTKQFF. The CDR3 coding sequence is TGCAGCGTCGAAACGTGGACAAAGCAGTTCTTC.

V gene TRBV28 combines with J gene TRBJ1-4; D may be TRBD1 (5 bases). V lost 8 bases and J 7 bases, leaving 20 bases between the germline ends. There are 15 residues in the CDR3. From germline, CDR1 is MDHEN and CDR2 SYDVKM. CDR3: CASADEGTPSEKLFF. The CDR3 region has the DNA TGTGCCAGCGCCGACGAGGGGACTCCGAGTGAAAAACTGTTTTTT.

The gene calls are TRBV2 and TRBJ2-2; 9 bases line up with TRBD1. CDR1 and CDR2 from the germline V gene are SNHLY and FYNNEI. The CDR3 runs to 18 residues. V dropped 2 bases and J dropped 5; count of bases not matched to a gene: 12. CDR3 DNA: TGTGCCAGCAGTGAATTATTAAAGGGACAGGGTGCGACCGGGGAGCTGTTTTTT. Translation gives CASSELLKGQGATGELFF.

The chain combines TRBV9 with TRBJ2-6; D remains unclear. In germline, CDR1 is SGDLS, CDR2 YYNGEE. The CDR3 runs to 15 residues. V was pared by 3 bases and J by 4 bases, with 11 bases between. The CDR3 reads CASSGTESGANVLTF. The DNA for the CDR3 is TGTGCCAGCAGCGGAACAGAGTCCGGGGCCAACGTCCTGACTTTC. Full variable domain (outside the CDR3, taken from reference TRBV9 and TRBJ2-6): DSGVTQTPKHLITATGQRVTLRCSPRSGDLSVYWYQQSLDQGLQFLIQYYNGEERAKGNILERFSAQQFPDLHSELNLSSLELGDSALYFCASSGTESGANVLTFGAGSRLTVL.

This chain links TRBV5-1 with TRBJ1-2; TRBD1 is a possible D gene (6 bases). V was shortened by 4 bases and J by 3 bases, with 19 bases between the two germline ends. Germline loops: CDR1 SGHRS, CDR2 YFSETQ. The CDR3 runs to 16 residues. The CDR3, as DNA: TGCGCCAGCAGCCTCTACCTACAGGGAGGGGACTATGGCTACACCTTC. This encodes CASSLYLQGGDYGYTF.

The chain is built from TRBV14 and TRBJ2-1; 8 bases are a match to TRBD2. Trimming at V came to 5 bases and at J to 6 bases, leaving 9 bases not matched to a gene. Germline V gene data show CDR1 as SGHDN and CDR2 as FVKESK. This CDR3 comprises 15 residues. The DNA for the CDR3 is TGTGCCAGCAGCAATATAGCGGGAAAAGTCAATGAGCAGTTCTTC. Protein: CASSNIAGKVNEQFF.

The chain combines TRBV7-2 with TRBJ2-1; 12 bases map to TRBD2. Germline trimming cut 4 bases from V and 4 bases from J; bases unmatched to any gene: 2. This CDR3 is 15 amino acids long. Germline loops: CDR1 SGHTA, CDR2 FQGNSA. The DNA for the CDR3 is TGTGCCAGCAGCTGGACTAGCGGGAAATACAATGAGCAGTTCTTC. Translating it yields CASSWTSGKYNEQFF.

V and J are TRBV5-4 and TRBJ2-2; D not certain. The CDR3 has 13 residues. V was clipped by 2 bases and J by 4 bases, with 6 bases between them. CDR1 is SGHNT, CDR2 YYREEE, per germline (reference sequence). The DNA for the CDR3 is TGTGCCAGCAGCTTTGTCGGCACCGGGGAGCTGTTTTTT. This encodes CASSFVGTGELFF.

V usage is TRBV13 and J usage is TRBJ1-2, with no clear D. CDR3 length equals 15 residues. Germline V gene data show CDR1 as PRHDT and CDR2 as FYEKMQ (reference sequence). The ends were cut back, 5 bases at V and 4 bases at J, with 17 bases in the middle. The CDR3 coding sequence is TGTGCCAGCAGCCCCCGAGGCGGTCGCGGCTATGGCTACACCTTC. It codes for CASSPRGGRGYGYTF. Complete variable domain (other parts from reference TRBV13 and TRBJ1-2): AAGVIQSPRHLIKEKRETATLKCYPIPRHDTVYWYQQGPGQDPQFLISFYEKMQSDKGSIPDRFSAQQFSDYHSELNMSSLELGDSALYFCASSPRGGRGYGYTFGSGTRLTVV.

The chain uses TRBV25-1 and TRBJ2-5; TRBD2 agrees at 9 bases. The CDR3 covers 17 residues. With V trimmed by 4 bases and J by 2 bases, 11 bases remained unmatched. From germline, CDR1 is MGHDK and CDR2 SYGVNS. The DNA for the CDR3 is TGTGCCAGCAGTGGCCGGACTAGCGTGCTTTCACAAGAGACCCAGTACTTC. This gives the protein CASSGRTSVLSQETQYF.

This clone was counted only a few times. The gene calls are TRBV19 and TRBJ2-3; 7 positions match TRBD1. The germline CDR1 and CDR2 sequences are LNHDA and SQIVND (reference sequence). CDR3 length equals 15 residues. The ends lost 3 bases at V and 2 bases at J; junction bases unmatched: 5. CDR3 region: CASSMWTGYTDTQYF. CDR3 coding DNA: TGTGCCAGTAGTATGTGGACAGGATACACAGATACGCAGTATTTT.

The chain couples TRBV7-6 to TRBJ2-3; the match to TRBD2 covers 12 bases. From germline, CDR1 is SGHVS and CDR2 FNYEAQ. CDR3 length: 17 amino acids. The junction had 3 bases not matched to a gene; V was cut back by 1 base and J by 1 base. The CDR3 nucleotides read TGTGCCAGCAGCTTAGGGACTAGCGGGACCCGCACAGATACGCAGTATTTT. This codes for CASSLGTSGTRTDTQYF.